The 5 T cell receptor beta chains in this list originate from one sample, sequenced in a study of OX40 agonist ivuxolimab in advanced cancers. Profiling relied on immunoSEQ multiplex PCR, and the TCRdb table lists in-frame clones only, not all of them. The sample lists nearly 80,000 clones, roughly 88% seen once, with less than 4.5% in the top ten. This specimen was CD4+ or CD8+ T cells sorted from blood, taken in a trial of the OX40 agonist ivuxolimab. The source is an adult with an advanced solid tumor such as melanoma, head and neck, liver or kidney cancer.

CDR3 protein: CASSTFRVALTDTQYF. CDR3 coding DNA: TGTGCCAGTAGTACCTTCCGGGTCGCTCTGACAGATACGCAGTATTTT. This rearrangement joins TRBV19 to TRBJ2-3; D gene uncertain. CDR1 and CDR2 (germline): LNHDA, SQIVND (reference sequence). This CDR3 region has 16 residues. Deletions cut 4 bases from V and 3 bases from J, with 17 bases between.

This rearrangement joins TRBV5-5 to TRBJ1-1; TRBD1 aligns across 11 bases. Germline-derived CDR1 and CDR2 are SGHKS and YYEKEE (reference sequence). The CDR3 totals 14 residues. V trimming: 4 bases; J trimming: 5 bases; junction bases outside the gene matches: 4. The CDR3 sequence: CASSHGQGATEAFF. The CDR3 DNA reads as TGTGCCAGCAGCCACGGACAGGGGGCAACTGAAGCTTTCTTT.

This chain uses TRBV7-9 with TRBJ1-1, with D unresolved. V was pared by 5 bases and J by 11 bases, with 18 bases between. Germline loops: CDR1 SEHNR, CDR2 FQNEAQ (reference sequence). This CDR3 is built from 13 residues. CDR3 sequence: CASSTPVRVQAFF. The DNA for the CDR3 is TGTGCCAGCAGCACGCCCGTACGGGTACAGGCTTTCTTT.

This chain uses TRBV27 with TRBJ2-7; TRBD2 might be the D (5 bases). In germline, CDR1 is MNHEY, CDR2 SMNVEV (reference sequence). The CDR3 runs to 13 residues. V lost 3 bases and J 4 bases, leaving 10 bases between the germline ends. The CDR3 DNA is TGTGCCAGCAGTTTCGGGGTCACTTACGAGCAGTACTTC. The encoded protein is CASSFGVTYEQYF.

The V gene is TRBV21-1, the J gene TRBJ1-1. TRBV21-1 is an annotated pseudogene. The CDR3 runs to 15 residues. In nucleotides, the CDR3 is TGTGCCAGCAGCAAAGAGGGCAGCCAATACACTGAAGCTTTCTTT. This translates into CASSKEGSQYTEAFF.